Shown below are 5 T cell receptor beta chains from a single sample sequenced in a study of T cell repertoires in cytomegalovirus infection. These receptors' targets are unknown. MiXCR, run by TCRdb on the reads, gives a single entry per CDR3 protein. Counted here are about 310,000 distinct CDR3 sequences, 20% to 25% occurring once; the ten biggest clones make up roughly 15%. The input for sequencing was cultured PBMCs, taken from culture after CMV antigen stimulation. The receptor set was obtained from a human donor in good health (CMV status not recorded). Some clones in this sample may be carry-over from other donors' samples.

This clonotype was counted only a few times. The V and J genes are TRBV27 and TRBJ1-4, with no clear D. The CDR3 loop spans 12 amino acids. V lost 3 bases and J 5 bases, leaving 4 bases between the germline ends. CDR1 is MNHEY and CDR2 is SMNVEV in the germline V gene (reference sequence). This chain's CDR3 is CASSFLNEKLFF. CDR3 DNA sequence: TGTGCCAGCAGTTTTCTGAATGAAAAACTGTTTTTT.

This clonotype was recorded many times. This chain links TRBV18 with TRBJ1-1, with a tentative D call TRBD1 (5 bases). CDR3 length equals 14 residues. Germline V gives CDR1 KGHSH, CDR2 LQKENI. The germline V and J ends were trimmed by 3 bases and 0 bases, with 8 bases remaining between them. In DNA form, the CDR3 reads TGTGCCAGCTCACCTCAGGGAGTGAACACTGAAGCTTTCTTT. This sequence encodes CASSPQGVNTEAFF.

This chain links TRBV19 with TRBJ2-7; unclear D gene. CDR3 length: 13 amino acids. Trimming took 3 bases from V and 1 from J, leaving 7 bases between them. The germline V gene encodes CDR1 LNHDA and CDR2 SQIVND (reference sequence). CDR3 amino acids: CASSIKSSYEQYF. The DNA of the CDR3 is TGTGCCAGTAGTATTAAGTCTTCCTACGAGCAGTACTTC.

The chain has TRBV11-2 and TRBJ2-1, with D possibly being TRBD1 (6 bases). There are 12 residues in the CDR3. Germline V gene sequence: CDR1 SGHAT, CDR2 FQNNGV. Between the trimmed V and J ends, which lost 4 bases and 14 bases, there was a span of 15 bases. The CDR3 sequence: CASSSWGPTKFF. The CDR3 DNA reads TGTGCCAGCAGCTCCTGGGGGCCGACTAAGTTCTTC.

The J gene is TRBJ2-5, the V gene TRBV12-3 or TRBV12-4; 10 bases are a match to TRBD2. J lost 4 bases, V lost 5 bases, and 4 bases had no gene match. The CDR3 is made up of 14 amino acids. CDR3 sequence: CASSPSSGRETQYF. The CDR3 bases are TGTGCCAGCAGTCCCTCTAGCGGGAGAGAGACCCAGTACTTC.